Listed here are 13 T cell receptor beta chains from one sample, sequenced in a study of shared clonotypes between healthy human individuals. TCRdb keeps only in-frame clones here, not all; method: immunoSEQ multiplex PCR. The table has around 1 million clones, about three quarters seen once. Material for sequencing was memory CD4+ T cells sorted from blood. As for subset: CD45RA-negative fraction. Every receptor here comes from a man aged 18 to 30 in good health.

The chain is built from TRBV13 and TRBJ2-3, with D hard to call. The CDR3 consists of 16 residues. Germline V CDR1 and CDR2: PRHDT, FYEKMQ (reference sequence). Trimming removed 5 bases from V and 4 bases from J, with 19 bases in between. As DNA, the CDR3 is TGTGCCAGCAGCCCCCGTTTCGCTGGAGATGCAGATACGCAGTATTTT. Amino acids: CASSPRFAGDADTQYF.

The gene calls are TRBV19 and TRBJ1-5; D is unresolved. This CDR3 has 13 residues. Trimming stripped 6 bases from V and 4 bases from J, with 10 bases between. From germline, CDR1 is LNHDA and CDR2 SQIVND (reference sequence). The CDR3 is CASRESLNQPQHF. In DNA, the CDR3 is TGTGCCAGTAGAGAAAGTTTGAATCAGCCCCAGCATTTT.

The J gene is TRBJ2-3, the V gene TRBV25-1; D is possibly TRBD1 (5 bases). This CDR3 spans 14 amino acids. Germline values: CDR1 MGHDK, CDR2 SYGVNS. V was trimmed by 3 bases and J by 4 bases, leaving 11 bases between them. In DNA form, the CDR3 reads TGTGCCAGCAGTGATGGCCAGGGTCCAGATACGCAGTATTTT. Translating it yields CASSDGQGPDTQYF.

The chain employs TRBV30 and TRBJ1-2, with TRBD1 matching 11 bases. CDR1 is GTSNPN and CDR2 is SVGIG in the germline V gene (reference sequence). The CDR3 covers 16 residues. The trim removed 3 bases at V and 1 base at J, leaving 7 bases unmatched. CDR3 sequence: CAWRETGTGGNYGYTF. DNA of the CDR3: TGTGCCTGGAGGGAAACGGGGACAGGGGGTAACTATGGCTACACCTTC.

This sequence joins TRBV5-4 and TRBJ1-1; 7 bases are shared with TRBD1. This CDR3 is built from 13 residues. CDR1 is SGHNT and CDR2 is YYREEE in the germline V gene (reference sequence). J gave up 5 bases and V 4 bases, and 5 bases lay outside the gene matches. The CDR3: CASSPTGDTEAFF. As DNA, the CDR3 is TGTGCCAGCAGCCCTACAGGGGATACTGAAGCTTTCTTT.

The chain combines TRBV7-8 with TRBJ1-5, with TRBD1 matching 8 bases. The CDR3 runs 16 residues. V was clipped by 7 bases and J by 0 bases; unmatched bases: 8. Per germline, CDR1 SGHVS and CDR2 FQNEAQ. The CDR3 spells CASTQWDRNSNQPQHF. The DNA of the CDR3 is TGTGCCAGCACCCAATGGGACAGGAATAGCAATCAGCCCCAGCATTTT.

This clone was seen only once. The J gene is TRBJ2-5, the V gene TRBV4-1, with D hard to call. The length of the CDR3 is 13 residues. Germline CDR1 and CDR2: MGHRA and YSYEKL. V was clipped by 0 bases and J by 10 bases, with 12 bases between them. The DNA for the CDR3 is TGCGCCAGCAGCCAAGATCGCAGGACGGGCCAGTACTTC. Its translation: CASSQDRRTGQYF.

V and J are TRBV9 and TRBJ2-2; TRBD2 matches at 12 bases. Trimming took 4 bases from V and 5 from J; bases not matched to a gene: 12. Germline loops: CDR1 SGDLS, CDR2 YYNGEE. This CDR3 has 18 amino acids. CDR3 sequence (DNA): TGTGCCAGCAGCCGCACAGGGGGAGGGACTAGCGGGACCGGGGAGCTGTTTTTT. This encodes CASSRTGGGTSGTGELFF.

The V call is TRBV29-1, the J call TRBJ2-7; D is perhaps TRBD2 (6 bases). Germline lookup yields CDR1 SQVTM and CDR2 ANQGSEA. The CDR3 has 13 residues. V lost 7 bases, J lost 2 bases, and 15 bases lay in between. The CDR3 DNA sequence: TGCAGCGGGAGGGTTTGTGAGGCCTACGAGCAGTACTTC. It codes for CSGRVCEAYEQYF.

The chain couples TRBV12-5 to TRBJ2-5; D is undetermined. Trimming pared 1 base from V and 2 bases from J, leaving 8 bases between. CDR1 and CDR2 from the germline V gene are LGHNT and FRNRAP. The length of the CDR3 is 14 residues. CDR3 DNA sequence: TGTGCTAGTGGTTTGGGGGGTTTTCAAGAGACCCAGTACTTC. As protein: CASGLGGFQETQYF.

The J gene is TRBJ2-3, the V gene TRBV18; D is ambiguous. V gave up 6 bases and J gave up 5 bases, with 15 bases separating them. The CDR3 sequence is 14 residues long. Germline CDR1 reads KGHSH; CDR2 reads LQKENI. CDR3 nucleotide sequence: TGTGCCAGCTCCCCCGGGCCCAGTAAAGATACGCAGTATTTT. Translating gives CASSPGPSKDTQYF.

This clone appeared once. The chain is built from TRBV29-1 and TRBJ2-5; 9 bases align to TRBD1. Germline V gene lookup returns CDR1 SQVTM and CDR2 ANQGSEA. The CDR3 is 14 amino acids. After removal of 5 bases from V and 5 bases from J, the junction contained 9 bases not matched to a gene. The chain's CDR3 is CSVQGTGLAETQYF. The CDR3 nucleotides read TGCAGCGTTCAGGGGACAGGGTTGGCTGAGACCCAGTACTTC.

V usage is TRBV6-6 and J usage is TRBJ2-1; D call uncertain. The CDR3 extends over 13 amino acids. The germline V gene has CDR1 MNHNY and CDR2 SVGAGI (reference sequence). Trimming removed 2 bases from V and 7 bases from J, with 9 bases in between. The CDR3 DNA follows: TGTGCCAGCAGTTACGGTGGCTCGAATGAGCAGTTCTTC. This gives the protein CASSYGGSNEQFF.